Listed below are T cell receptor beta chains from one sample, sequenced in a study of long-term antiretroviral therapy in people with HIV. Assay: immunoSEQ multiplex PCR; the TCRdb copy retains only in-frame clones and omits some. In the table there are 22,000 or so clones, approximately 88% of which are singletons. The sequencing here drew on unsorted PBMCs, taken about 6.1 years after starting antiretroviral therapy. These receptors all come from a young man with HIV. The CDR3 runs from the conserved cysteine through the conserved F or W. A D gene is named only where the DNA matches it firmly. Not all rows give a size; the values are once, few, many and, for expanded clones, a class.

V	size	J	D	DNA	CDR3
TRBV5-1	.	TRBJ2-5	.	TGCGCCAGCAGCTTGGTGGAGGGGCGAGAGACCCAGTACTTC	CASSLVEGRETQYF
TRBV5-4	once	TRBJ2-1	TRBD2	TGTGCCAGCAGCGGGGCACGGGGGGGCGCAGGCAATGAGCAGTTCTTC	CASSGARGGAGNEQFF
TRBV11-2	.	TRBJ2-1	.	TGTGCCAGCAGCTTAGATGGGGGACGAGGTCTATTCTTC	CASSLDGGRGLFF
TRBV7-9	few	TRBJ2-7	.	TGTGCCAGCAGCTCATCGATATTCCCCGAGCAGTACTTC	CASSSSIFPEQYF
TRBV29-1	.	TRBJ1-2	TRBD1	TGCAGCGTTTCGGAGGGGGCGCATGGCTACACCTTC	CSVSEGAHGYTF
TRBV29-1	few	TRBJ2-6	.	TGCAGCGCTTTCGGGGATGTGGACTCTGGGGCCAACGTCCTGACTTTC	CSAFGDVDSGANVLTF
TRBV7-9	.	TRBJ2-7	.	TGTGCCAGCAGCCGGGACTTTGGGGCGTCCTACGAGCAGTACTTC	CASSRDFGASYEQYF
TRBV28	.	TRBJ2-1	.	TGTGCCAGCAGGGCTAACCCAGACGTCGTTGAGCAGTTCTTC	CASRANPDVVEQFF
TRBV7-2	.	TRBJ1-3	.	TGTGCCAGCAGCTTTTCCCGAGTAGGGGACGGAAACACCATATATTTT	CASSFSRVGDGNTIYF
TRBV9	.	TRBJ1-6	TRBD1	TGTGCCAGCAGCACCCCCTTGACAGGGGGCGAGCAACCCCTCCACTTT	CASSTPLTGGEQPLHF
TRBV18	.	TRBJ1-2	.	TGTGCCAGCTCACGGGACACGGTTCGTAGCTACACCTTC	CASSRDTVRSYTF
TRBV9	.	TRBJ1-5	.	TGTGCCAGCAGCGAGACGGTTAGCAATCAGCCCCAGCATTTT	CASSETVSNQPQHF
TRBV5-4	few	TRBJ2-5	.	TGTGCCAGCAGCCCGGGGAACCAAGAGACCCAGTACTTC	CASSPGNQETQYF
TRBV30	.	TRBJ1-5	.	TGTGCCTGGAGTGTACCCCTGCCAGGGCGGTATCAGCCCCAGCATTTT	CAWSVPLPGRYQPQHF
TRBV11-2	.	TRBJ1-1	.	TGTGCCAGCAAGACCGTGGACAGTCCGAAAGGAGGGAACACTGAAGCTTTCTTT	CASKTVDSPKGGNTEAFF
TRBV7-2	.	TRBJ1-4	TRBD1	TGTGCCAGCAGCAAGGGACAGGGGAATGAAAAACTGTTTTTT	CASSKGQGNEKLFF
TRBV7-2	.	TRBJ2-5	.	TGTGCCAGCAGCTTATTTGGGGGTCTAGGTGAAGCGACCCAGTACTTC	CASSLFGGLGEATQYF
TRBV5-6	.	TRBJ1-4	TRBD1	TGTGCCAGCAGCCGGGACAGCCCAGGGAGGACTAATGAAAAACTGTTTTTT	CASSRDSPGRTNEKLFF
TRBV28	.	TRBJ1-2	TRBD1	TGTGCCAGCAGTTTCACTGCATTGGGACAGGGGTATGGCTACACCTTC	CASSFTALGQGYGYTF
TRBV27	.	TRBJ2-2	.	TGTGCCAGCAGTCCCCAGGGCGAGGGGCTGTTTTTT	CASSPQGEGLFF
TRBV6-1	.	TRBJ1-5	TRBD1	TGTGCCAGCAACCATGGACAGGGTCTAAATCAGCCCCAGCATTTT	CASNHGQGLNQPQHF
TRBV2	once	TRBJ1-4	.	TGTGCCAGCAGTGATCGGCAGGGAAATGAAAAACTGTTTTTT	CASSDRQGNEKLFF
TRBV27	.	TRBJ2-1	TRBD2	TGTGCCAGCAGGATTTCTAGCGGGGGGCTTAATGAGCAGTTCTTC	CASRISSGGLNEQFF
TRBV4-3	.	TRBJ2-7	TRBD1	TGCGCCAGCAGCCAAGAGAGGGGGACAGGGGGCTACGAGCAGTACTTC	CASSQERGTGGYEQYF
TRBV19	.	TRBJ2-7	TRBD2	TGTGCCAGTAGTATAACCCTCCTCGAGAGGATAGCGGGAGCGTCCTACGAGCAGTACTTC	CASSITLLERIAGASYEQYF
TRBV18	.	TRBJ2-7	.	TGTGCCAGCTCACCATCGGCGGGACAGTCCTACGAGCAGTACTTC	CASSPSAGQSYEQYF
TRBV9	.	TRBJ1-3	TRBD1	TGTGCCAGCAGCCAACCCTGGGGACAGGGAACCACCATATATTTT	CASSQPWGQGTTIYF
TRBV7-8	.	TRBJ1-1	.	TGTGCCAGCAGCCCAGAACAGTTTGTGAACACTGAAGCTTTCTTT	CASSPEQFVNTEAFF
TRBV14	.	TRBJ2-5	TRBD2	TGTGCCAGCAGCCAATTAGCGGGGGGGCGACAGACCCAGTACTTC	CASSQLAGGRQTQYF
TRBV7-9	.	TRBJ2-7	.	TGTGCCAGCAGCCCCAAAGGTCCCTACGAGCAGTACTTC	CASSPKGPYEQYF
TRBV5-4	.	TRBJ2-6	.	TGTGCCAGCAGCTTGGACCGGAGGACTTCTGGGGCCAACGTCCTGACTTTC	CASSLDRRTSGANVLTF
TRBV7-2	.	TRBJ2-3	.	TGTGCCAGCAGCCCTCCCCTAGATACGCAGTATTTT	CASSPPLDTQYF
TRBV6-6	.	TRBJ2-3	TRBD2	TGTGCCAGCAGTTACTCTGGACTAGCGGGAGGAGATACGCAGTATTTT	CASSYSGLAGGDTQYF
TRBV2	few	TRBJ2-1	TRBD2	TGTGCCAGCAGCCTCGCCGGGACTAGCCGAACCTACAATGAGCAGTTCTTC	CASSLAGTSRTYNEQFF
TRBV12-5	.	TRBJ1-3	TRBD1	TGTGCTAGTGGGACAGGGAGCTCTGGAAACACCATATATTTT	CASGTGSSGNTIYF